Listed below are T cell receptor beta chains from one sample, sequenced in a study of T cell responses to AZD1222 COVID-19 vaccine. Repertoires were generated with immunoSEQ multiplex PCR, while TCRdb's copy carries only in-frame clones and drops some. Of approximately 140,000 clones detected, over 80% appear once; the ten largest clones hold about 4%. The sequenced sample was peripheral blood, obtained 28 days after the second AZD1222 dose. These receptors all stem from an adult who received the AZD1222 COVID-19 vaccine. CDR3s include the opening cysteine and the closing phenylalanine or tryptophan. The D gene is left open where the match is weak. Part of the rows lack a size; the others show once, few, many or a class for expanded clones.

v_gene: TRBV2; abundance: .; j_gene: TRBJ1-5; d_gene: .; CDR3nt: TGTGCCAGCAGTGAGGGGGAGTATGGCAATCAGCCCCAGCATTTT; CDR3aa: CASSEGEYGNQPQHF
v_gene: TRBV19; abundance: .; j_gene: TRBJ1-1; d_gene: .; CDR3nt: TGTGCCAGTACCCCAGGTGGGCCTCACACTGAAGCTTTCTTT; CDR3aa: CASTPGGPHTEAFF
v_gene: TRBV7-6; abundance: .; j_gene: TRBJ2-7; d_gene: .; CDR3nt: TGTGCCAGCAGCTTAGAGTGGACAGTTTCCTACGAGCAGTACTTC; CDR3aa: CASSLEWTVSYEQYF
v_gene: TRBV20-1; abundance: .; j_gene: TRBJ1-2; d_gene: .; CDR3nt: TGCAGTGTTCCGTCCAGGGGAAGCTACACCTTC; CDR3aa: CSVPSRGSYTF
v_gene: TRBV27; abundance: .; j_gene: TRBJ1-2; d_gene: TRBD1; CDR3nt: TGTGCCAGCAGTACAGGGGAGCAATGGGGCTACACCTTC; CDR3aa: CASSTGEQWGYTF
v_gene: TRBV18; abundance: .; j_gene: TRBJ2-5; d_gene: TRBD1; CDR3nt: TGTGCCAGCTCACGGGCAGGGGGCGAAGAGACCCAGTACTTC; CDR3aa: CASSRAGGEETQYF
v_gene: TRBV10-3; abundance: .; j_gene: TRBJ2-1; d_gene: .; CDR3nt: TGTGCCATCAGTGAGTTGGGACAAAACAATGAGCAGTTCTTC; CDR3aa: CAISELGQNNEQFF
v_gene: TRBV25-1; abundance: once; j_gene: TRBJ1-5; d_gene: TRBD1; CDR3nt: TGTGCCACCGGACAGGGTAGCAATCAGCCCCAGCATTTT; CDR3aa: CATGQGSNQPQHF
v_gene: TRBV11-1; abundance: .; j_gene: TRBJ2-3; d_gene: .; CDR3nt: TGTGCCAGCAGCGAAGGGGCAGATACGCAGTATTTT; CDR3aa: CASSEGADTQYF
v_gene: TRBV11-2; abundance: once; j_gene: TRBJ1-5; d_gene: .; CDR3nt: TGTGCCAGCAGCCTAGACAGCCCCAATCAGCCCCAGCATTTT; CDR3aa: CASSLDSPNQPQHF
v_gene: TRBV5-1; abundance: few; j_gene: TRBJ1-3; d_gene: .; CDR3nt: TGCGCCAGCAGCCCCGCGGGTTTAAGCTCTGGAAACACCATATATTTT; CDR3aa: CASSPAGLSSGNTIYF
v_gene: TRBV23-1; abundance: .; j_gene: TRBJ2-7; d_gene: TRBD2; CDR3nt: TGCGCCAGCAGAAGGGCGGGACGTTTACTAGCGGGGGTGACCTACGAGCAGTACTTC; CDR3aa: CASRRAGRLLAGVTYEQYF
v_gene: TRBV6-5; abundance: .; j_gene: TRBJ1-1; d_gene: .; CDR3nt: TGTGCCAGCAAGGACAGACCGAACACTGAAGCTTTCTTT; CDR3aa: CASKDRPNTEAFF
v_gene: TRBV12-3/TRBV12-4; abundance: .; j_gene: TRBJ2-4; d_gene: .; CDR3nt: TGTGCCAGCAGTTTGGGAGGGGGCGCAATCCAGTACTTC; CDR3aa: CASSLGGGAIQYF
v_gene: TRBV7-2; abundance: .; j_gene: TRBJ2-3; d_gene: .; CDR3nt: TGTGCCAGCAGTTCAAATCGCGGAAAAGGTGTAGATACGCAGTATTTT; CDR3aa: CASSSNRGKGVDTQYF
v_gene: TRBV7-2; abundance: .; j_gene: TRBJ2-1; d_gene: TRBD2; CDR3nt: TGTGCCAGCAGCCGGGATAGCGGGGGAGTGGTTGAGCAGTTCTTC; CDR3aa: CASSRDSGGVVEQFF
v_gene: TRBV19; abundance: .; j_gene: TRBJ2-7; d_gene: .; CDR3nt: TGTGCCAGTACGAGGGGCTACGAGCAGTACTTC; CDR3aa: CASTRGYEQYF
v_gene: TRBV6-2/TRBV6-3; abundance: .; j_gene: TRBJ2-1; d_gene: .; CDR3nt: TGTGCCAGCAGTTACGAAGTAGTGACAGGCAATGAGCAGTTCTTC; CDR3aa: CASSYEVVTGNEQFF
v_gene: TRBV19; abundance: .; j_gene: TRBJ2-3; d_gene: .; CDR3nt: TGTGCCAGTAGTATATCTTTCGGTGCGGCAGATACGCAGTATTTT; CDR3aa: CASSISFGAADTQYF
v_gene: TRBV5-6; abundance: .; j_gene: TRBJ1-1; d_gene: TRBD1; CDR3nt: TGTGCCAGCAGACTATCGGGGACAGGGAACACTGAAGCTTTCTTT; CDR3aa: CASRLSGTGNTEAFF
v_gene: TRBV5-1; abundance: .; j_gene: TRBJ1-2; d_gene: TRBD1; CDR3nt: TGCGCCAGCAGCTGGCAGGGGGCTCGTGGCTACACCTTC; CDR3aa: CASSWQGARGYTF
v_gene: TRBV27; abundance: few; j_gene: TRBJ2-7; d_gene: TRBD1; CDR3nt: TGTGCCAGCAGTTCGATCGACAGGGGGCGCTTTGGTCTGCAGTACTTC; CDR3aa: CASSSIDRGRFGLQYF
v_gene: TRBV6-5; abundance: once; j_gene: TRBJ1-5; d_gene: .; CDR3nt: TGTGCCAGCAGTTATTTAGCAGGGATGGATCAGCCCCAGCATTTT; CDR3aa: CASSYLAGMDQPQHF
v_gene: TRBV19; abundance: .; j_gene: TRBJ1-4; d_gene: TRBD1; CDR3nt: TGTGCCAGTAGTCCAAGGACAGGGGGCGATGAAAAACTGTTTTTT; CDR3aa: CASSPRTGGDEKLFF
v_gene: TRBV4-1; abundance: .; j_gene: TRBJ1-3; d_gene: .; CDR3nt: TGCGCCAGCAGCCAAGAAGGGGGACTGTTCTCTGGAAACACCATATATTTT; CDR3aa: CASSQEGGLFSGNTIYF
v_gene: TRBV5-8; abundance: .; j_gene: TRBJ2-6; d_gene: .; CDR3nt: TGTGCCAGCAGCTTCGTTATCCTCTCTGGGGCCAACGTCCTGACTTTC; CDR3aa: CASSFVILSGANVLTF
v_gene: TRBV28; abundance: .; j_gene: TRBJ2-2; d_gene: .; CDR3nt: TGTGCCAGCAGTTTAATCGGCGTCATGGGGAGAGAGAACACCGGGGAGCTGTTTTTT; CDR3aa: CASSLIGVMGRENTGELFF
v_gene: TRBV5-6; abundance: .; j_gene: TRBJ2-2; d_gene: TRBD2; CDR3nt: TGTGCCAGCAGCGCCCTAGCGGGAGGAACCGGGGAGCTGTTTTTT; CDR3aa: CASSALAGGTGELFF
v_gene: TRBV27; abundance: .; j_gene: TRBJ2-3; d_gene: TRBD2; CDR3nt: TGTGCCAGCAGGACCCAGCGGGGGCCCACAGATACGCAGTATTTT; CDR3aa: CASRTQRGPTDTQYF
v_gene: TRBV29-1; abundance: .; j_gene: TRBJ2-1; d_gene: .; CDR3nt: TGCAGCGTTGGGGGTAGCTACAATGAGCAGTTCTTC; CDR3aa: CSVGGSYNEQFF
v_gene: TRBV25-1; abundance: .; j_gene: TRBJ1-1; d_gene: .; CDR3nt: TGTGCCAGCAGAAGACGAGGTGAAGCTTTCTTT; CDR3aa: CASRRRGEAFF
v_gene: TRBV30; abundance: .; j_gene: TRBJ2-7; d_gene: .; CDR3nt: TGTGCCTGGAGTGTAGAAGACTACGAGCAGTACTTC; CDR3aa: CAWSVEDYEQYF
v_gene: TRBV27; abundance: .; j_gene: TRBJ2-3; d_gene: TRBD2; CDR3nt: TGTGCCAGCAGTTTGGACAGCGGGGGGGCCTACACAGATACGCAGTATTTT; CDR3aa: CASSLDSGGAYTDTQYF
v_gene: TRBV9; abundance: once; j_gene: TRBJ2-7; d_gene: TRBD2; CDR3nt: TGTGCCAGCGGCGGGGGGGTTTACTCCTACGAGCAGTACTTC; CDR3aa: CASGGGVYSYEQYF
v_gene: TRBV7-7; abundance: .; j_gene: TRBJ2-1; d_gene: TRBD1; CDR3nt: TGTGCCAGCAGCCTTCGACAGGGGGCATACAATGAGCAGTTCTTC; CDR3aa: CASSLRQGAYNEQFF
v_gene: TRBV6-1; abundance: .; j_gene: TRBJ2-1; d_gene: TRBD1; CDR3nt: TGTGCCAGCAGTGGGACCGGGACAGGGGGTACCGATGAGCAGTTCTTC; CDR3aa: CASSGTGTGGTDEQFF
v_gene: TRBV9; abundance: .; j_gene: TRBJ2-1; d_gene: .; CDR3nt: TGTGCCAGCAGCGTAGCAGGAAAGAGGGACAATGAGCAGTTCTTC; CDR3aa: CASSVAGKRDNEQFF
v_gene: TRBV5-5; abundance: .; j_gene: TRBJ1-3; d_gene: .; CDR3nt: TGTGCCAGCAGCTGGGGAGGAGCAGGCTTCTCTGGAAACACCATATATTTT; CDR3aa: CASSWGGAGFSGNTIYF
v_gene: TRBV12-3/TRBV12-4; abundance: .; j_gene: TRBJ1-1; d_gene: TRBD1; CDR3nt: TGTGCCAGCAGTTGGGGACAGGGTTCAGCTTTCTTT; CDR3aa: CASSWGQGSAFF
v_gene: TRBV15; abundance: .; j_gene: TRBJ2-3; d_gene: .; CDR3nt: TGTGCCACCAGCAGAGGATTAAGTTCAGATACGCAGTATTTT; CDR3aa: CATSRGLSSDTQYF
v_gene: TRBV18; abundance: once; j_gene: TRBJ1-6; d_gene: TRBD1; CDR3nt: TGTGCCAGCTCACCAGGACAGGGAAATAATTCACCCCTCCACTTT; CDR3aa: CASSPGQGNNSPLHF
v_gene: TRBV6-5; abundance: once; j_gene: TRBJ2-5; d_gene: .; CDR3nt: TGTGCCAGCAGTTACGACGGGGAGGAAGAGACCCAGTACTTC; CDR3aa: CASSYDGEEETQYF